This TCR beta chain was sequenced in a study of blood T cell repertoires in COVID-19. As for the study in general: Samples representing acute and convalescent COVID-19 were sourced from the United States, Italy and Spain. PBMCs, B-cell-depleted T cells, or T cells were the source of the cDNA or gDNA that made up the material.

As processed by the authors: Amplification from reference gene primers served as the basis for estimated nucleated cell counts. Assay used: immunoSEQ multiplex PCR; TCRdb lists only in-frame clones, some missing. V, J and clone size are taken as reported in that table, and D and trimming were inferred from the DNA itself. The sample records approximately 170,000 clones, 80% to 90% being singletons. In this sample, this clone turned up once. CDR1 is MNHEY and CDR2 is SVGAGI in the germline V gene. The germline V and J ends were trimmed by 2 bases and 6 bases, with 14 bases remaining between them. The CDR3 sequence is 14 residues long.

This chain joins TRBV6-5 and TRBJ2-7, with D unresolved. This sequence was found in a man aged 18 to 30 who had recovered from COVID-19. Input material: peripheral blood. CDR3 residues: CASSYGAGYVEQYF. For the CDR3, the DNA is TGTGCCAGCAGTTACGGTGCAGGTTATGTCGAGCAGTACTTC.